The clone carrying this T cell receptor (beta chain) appeared a few times. The V gene's germline CDR1 is KGHSH and CDR2 LQKENI. The CDR3 sequence is 15 residues long. The V end lost 6 bases, the J end lost 8 bases, and 19 bases lay between the germline ends. Via MiXCR, TCRdb re-called the RT-PCR reads, giving one row per CDR3 protein. Of fewer than 800,000 distinct CDR3 sequences in the sample, approximately 15% were seen once. Source material: memory CD4+ T cells from blood. This TCR was recovered from a female donor in good health, serving as a healthy control. The chain is built from TRBV18 and TRBJ1-4, with TRBD1 as a possible D gene (5 bases). CDR3 DNA: TGTGCCAGCTCCCCCGGGATGCAGGGTAGCGAAAAACTGTTTTTT. It translates to CASSPGMQGSEKLFF.